These 27 T cell receptor beta chains share one sample of origin, sequenced in a study of T cell clonality in common variable immunodeficiency. Assay: immunoSEQ multiplex PCR; the TCRdb copy retains only in-frame clones and omits some. The sample includes tens of thousands of clones, none of them occurring once. Source material: peripheral blood mononuclear cells. The receptors come from a person aged 18-69 years in good health.

This clone has ten or more counts. The sequenced fragment ends 3 residues before the CDR3 boundary, so the rest is inferred from the germline J gene. J is TRBJ1-4 and V is TRBV28; D is ambiguous. The CDR3 is 15 amino acids. V was cut by 3 bases and J by 0 bases, with 8 bases left in between. Germline-derived CDR1 and CDR2 are MDHEN and SYDVKM. The DNA read from the CDR3 is TGTGCCAGCAGTTTTCCCGACACAACTAATGAAAAA. Translation: CASSFPDTTNEK. The full-length CDR3 reads as CASSFPDTTNEKLFF.

This clone has a count of ten or more. The CDR3 end falls 3 residues outside the read, so it is completed with the germline J gene. The V gene is TRBV30, the J gene TRBJ2-7; D gene unclear. The CDR3 spans 12 residues. V dropped 0 bases and J dropped 4 bases, with 7 bases sitting between them. The germline gives CDR1 GTSNPN, CDR2 SVGIG (reference sequence). The part of the CDR3 DNA that was read is TGTGCCTGGAGTGTAAGCCGTTACGAG. Protein product: CAWSVSRYE. The complete CDR3 sequence is CAWSVSRYEQYF. The whole variable domain, filled in from reference TRBV30 and TRBJ2-7, reads SQTIHQWPATLVQPVGSPLSLECTVEGTSNPNLYWYRQAAGRGLQLLFYSVGIGQISSEVPQNLSASRPQDRQFILSSKKLLLSDSGFYLCAWSVSRYEQYFGPGTRLTVT.

This clone has a count of ten or more. Read data end 3 residues before the CDR3 end; the end is taken from the germline J gene. The rearrangement links TRBV19 to TRBJ2-2; TRBD1 matches at 7 bases. CDR3 length: 17 residues. Germline lookup yields CDR1 LNHDA and CDR2 SQIVND (reference sequence). Trimming removed 6 bases from V and 4 bases from J; junction bases left unmatched: 14. CDR3 protein: CASSLDRPGVGTGELFF. The DNA read from the CDR3 is TGTGCCAGTAGCCTGGACAGGCCCGGAGTAGGCACCGGGGAG.

This clone was observed many times. The CDR3 end falls 3 residues outside the read, so it is completed with the germline J gene. The chain is built from TRBV6-1 and TRBJ2-7; 7 positions match TRBD1. The V gene end was trimmed by 3 bases and the J gene end by 2 bases; junction bases not matched to a gene: 7. Germline assignment: CDR1 MNHNS and CDR2 SASEGT. The CDR3 totals 15 residues. Here the CDR3 reads CASSEGTADPYEQYF. The covered CDR3 bases are TGTGCCAGCAGTGAGGGGACAGCTGATCCCTACGAG.

This clone has at least ten counts. The sequenced fragment ends 3 residues before the CDR3 boundary, so the rest is inferred from the germline J gene. The rearrangement joins TRBV20-1 to TRBJ2-5; 7 nucleotides line up with TRBD2. The CDR3 sequence is 11 residues long. Germline V gives CDR1 DFQATT, CDR2 SNEGSKA (reference sequence). The DNA read from the CDR3 is TGCATCCCGGGGGGTCTTGAGACC. Protein: CIPGGLET. From start to end, the CDR3 is CIPGGLETQYF.

This clone was recorded many times. The CDR3 is cut off 3 residues early in the read; its end comes from the germline J gene. The rearrangement joins TRBV19 to TRBJ2-3; 12 bases align to TRBD1. J was trimmed by 2 bases and V by 5 bases; bases with no gene match: 5. Per the germline V gene, CDR1 is LNHDA and CDR2 is SQIVND (reference sequence). The CDR3 extends over 16 amino acids. The DNA read from the CDR3 is TGTGCCAGTAGTTCCGGGACAGGGGGCTTCACAGATACG. This gives the protein CASSSGTGGFTDT. The CDR3 reads in full as CASSSGTGGFTDTQYF. Full variable domain (rest looked up from reference TRBV19 and TRBJ2-3): DGGITQSPKYLFRKEGQNVTLSCEQNLNHDAMYWYRQDPGQGLRLIYYSQIVNDFQKGDIAEGYSVSREKKESFPLTVTSAQKNPTAFYLCASSSGTGGFTDTQYFGPGTRLTVL.

This clone was seen repeatedly, ten times or more. The read ends 3 residues shy of where the CDR3 ends; the end is completed using the germline J gene. The chain couples TRBV7-7 to TRBJ2-2, with D unresolved. CDR1 and CDR2 from the germline V gene are SSHAT and FNYEAQ (reference sequence). This CDR3 contains 13 residues. V was trimmed by 1 base and J by 5 bases, leaving 5 bases between them. The CDR3 loop reads CASSLGATGELFF. The part of the CDR3 DNA that was read is TGTGCCAGCAGCTTAGGGGCGACCGGGGAG.

This clone was seen only a few times. The CDR3 extends 3 residues past the end of the read, so its final part is completed from the germline J gene. This chain links TRBV2 with TRBJ1-3, with D unclear. The CDR3 is 15 amino acids. Germline V gene data show CDR1 as SNHLY and CDR2 as FYNNEI. Trimming took off 6 bases at V and 0 bases at J, with 12 bases between the two ends. This CDR3 is CASRSRVRSGNTIYF. The DNA read from the CDR3 is TGTGCCAGCAGGAGTAGGGTACGCTCTGGAAACACC.

This clone came up many times. The read halts 3 residues ahead of the CDR3 end, with the missing end drawn from the germline J gene. This chain uses TRBV5-5 with TRBJ1-2, with TRBD1 matching over 9 bases. CDR1 is SGHKS, CDR2 YYEKEE, per germline (reference sequence). The V segment lost 3 bases and the J segment 7 bases; nucleotides outside the gene matches: 4. The CDR3 is 13 amino acids. The DNA read from the CDR3 is TGTGCCAGCAGCTGGACAGGGGTTGGTGGC. As protein: CASSWTGVGG. The entire CDR3 sequence reads CASSWTGVGGYTF. Together with reference TRBV5-5 and TRBJ1-2, the CDR3 gives the full variable domain: DAGVTQSPTHLIKTRGQQVTLRCSPISGHKSVSWYQQVLGQGPQFIFQYYEKEERGRGNFPDRFSARQFPNYSSELNVNALLLGDSALYLCASSWTGVGGYTFGSGTRLTVV.

This clone was detected many times. The read halts 3 residues ahead of the CDR3 end, with the missing end drawn from the germline J gene. V gene TRBV19 combines with J gene TRBJ2-3; 9 nucleotides match TRBD2. With V trimmed by 4 bases and J by 5 bases, 7 bases remained unmatched. The germline gives CDR1 LNHDA, CDR2 SQIVND (reference sequence). The CDR3 is 15 residues long. The CDR3 sequence is CASSTIAGAVDTQYF. The covered CDR3 bases are TGTGCCAGTAGTACAATAGCGGGAGCGGTAGATACG. Filled out from reference TRBV19 and TRBJ2-3, the complete variable domain reads DGGITQSPKYLFRKEGQNVTLSCEQNLNHDAMYWYRQDPGQGLRLIYYSQIVNDFQKGDIAEGYSVSREKKESFPLTVTSAQKNPTAFYLCASSTIAGAVDTQYFGPGTRLTVL.

This clone was observed many times. From the germline J gene comes the end of the CDR3, since the read stops 3 residues before it. V is TRBV18 and J is TRBJ1-1; 10 bases are shared with TRBD1. Germline-derived CDR1 and CDR2 are KGHSH and LQKENI. Trimming took 0 bases from V and 5 from J; bases not matched to a gene: 3. The length of the CDR3 is 15 residues. The CDR3 here is CASSPPGQGETEAFF. The covered CDR3 bases are TGTGCCAGCTCACCACCCGGACAGGGGGAAACTGAA. Combining the CDR3 with reference TRBV18 and TRBJ1-1 gives the whole variable domain NAGVMQNPRHLVRRRGQEARLRCSPMKGHSHVYWYRQLPEEGLKFMVYLQKENIIDESGMPKERFSAEFPKEGPSILRIQQVVRGDSAAYFCASSPPGQGETEAFFGQGTRLTVV.

Ten or more counts support this clone. The CDR3 extends 3 residues past the end of the read, so its final part is completed from the germline J gene. The chain uses TRBV5-1 and TRBJ1-4; D not certain. Germline V lookup: CDR1 SGHRS, CDR2 YFSETQ. The CDR3 is 12 amino acids. The V and J ends lost 1 base and 6 bases respectively, with 4 bases between them. CDR3 bases read: TGCGCCAGCAGCTTGAGGGATGAAAAA. Residues: CASSLRDEK. The entire CDR3 reads CASSLRDEKLFF.

This clone came up many times. Read coverage stops 3 residues before the CDR3 terminus; the germline J gene supplies the remainder. The V call is TRBV5-4, the J call TRBJ2-7; a weak D match, TRBD2 (7 bases). This CDR3 has 15 amino acids. CDR1 is SGHNT and CDR2 is YYREEE in the germline V gene (reference sequence). V dropped 1 base and J dropped 5 bases, with 16 bases sitting between them. CDR3 sequence reads: CASSLPGGGGNEQYF. CDR3 bases read: TGTGCCAGCAGCTTGCCCGGAGGGGGGGGAAACGAG.

Ten or more counts support this clone. The read is 3 residues too short to cover the CDR3 end, so that end is filled in from the germline J gene. The chain carries TRBV20-1 and TRBJ1-1; 9 positions match TRBD1. Looked up from germline, CDR1 is DFQATT and CDR2 is SNEGSKA (reference sequence). The CDR3 covers 14 residues. Unmatched junction bases numbered 7, after V lost 5 bases and J lost 3 bases. The part of the CDR3 DNA that was read is TGCAGTGCTGCCCCGACAGGGGGGTACACTGAA. Its protein is CSAAPTGGYTE. The whole CDR3 protein reads CSAAPTGGYTEAFF.

This clone was recorded many times. The sequenced fragment ends 3 residues before the CDR3 boundary, so the rest is inferred from the germline J gene. V and J are TRBV29-1 and TRBJ2-1; 12 bases agree with TRBD2. Germline V gives CDR1 SQVTM, CDR2 ANQGSEA. Germline trimming cut 7 bases from V and 6 bases from J; bases unmatched to any gene: 7. The CDR3 sequence is 14 residues long. Partial CDR3 DNA: TGCAGCGGATATCCGGGACTAGCGGGCAATGAG. Translation: CSGYPGLAGNE. The CDR3 in full is CSGYPGLAGNEQFF.

This clone was counted ten times or more. The read gets to within 3 residues of the CDR3 end, and the germline J gene fills in the rest. The rearrangement joins TRBV19 to TRBJ1-1, with D maybe TRBD1 (5 bases). V dropped 2 bases and J dropped 3 bases, with 16 bases sitting between them. The germline V gene encodes CDR1 LNHDA and CDR2 SQIVND (reference sequence). This CDR3 region has 16 residues. The covered CDR3 bases are TGTGCCAGTAGTATAAGCAGGGATTGGGAGCACACTGAA. Translation: CASSISRDWEHTE. The CDR3 in full is CASSISRDWEHTEAFF.

This clone was seen ten or more times. The CDR3 extends 3 residues past the end of the read, so its final part is completed from the germline J gene. The rearrangement uses TRBV7-9 and TRBJ2-7; D is uncertain. V shed 1 base and J shed 3 bases, with 10 bases lying between them. The CDR3 extends over 14 amino acids. Germline values: CDR1 SEHNR, CDR2 FQNEAQ (reference sequence). The sequenced CDR3 bases are TGTGCCAGCAGCTTAGGGGCGCAAGTCTACGAG. Protein: CASSLGAQVYE. From start to end, the CDR3 is CASSLGAQVYEQYF.

This clone was seen at least ten times. The read ends 3 residues before the CDR3 terminus; that terminus is restored from the germline J gene. This rearrangement joins TRBV19 to TRBJ2-2; 8 nucleotides agree with TRBD2. With 5 bases clipped from V and 5 bases from J, the junction kept 10 bases outside the gene matches. From germline, CDR1 is LNHDA and CDR2 SQIVND (reference sequence). The CDR3 consists of 16 residues. CDR3 bases read: TGTGCCAGTAGTGGGCTAGCGGGCCTTCAAACCGGGGAG. This translates into CASSGLAGLQTGE. In full, the CDR3 is CASSGLAGLQTGELFF. Full variable domain (missing parts from reference TRBV19 and TRBJ2-2): DGGITQSPKYLFRKEGQNVTLSCEQNLNHDAMYWYRQDPGQGLRLIYYSQIVNDFQKGDIAEGYSVSREKKESFPLTVTSAQKNPTAFYLCASSGLAGLQTGELFFGEGSRLTVL.

At least ten counts were recorded for this clone. The CDR3: CASSPTGGNTEAFF. The sequenced CDR3 bases are TGTGCCAGCAGCCCGACAGGGGGCAACACTGAA. V and J are TRBV7-8 and TRBJ1-1; 10 bases align to TRBD1. The missing CDR3 end, 3 residues past where the read stops, is filled in from the germline J gene. The CDR3 is made up of 14 amino acids. Trimming cost V 5 bases and J 2 bases; bases outside gene matches: 2. Per the germline V gene, CDR1 is SGHVS and CDR2 is FQNEAQ.

This clone has ten or more counts. The read halts 3 residues ahead of the CDR3 end, with the missing end drawn from the germline J gene. The chain couples TRBV20-1 to TRBJ2-7; 13 nucleotides align to TRBD2. The CDR3 covers 14 residues. Germline values: CDR1 DFQATT, CDR2 SNEGSKA (reference sequence). The V gene end was trimmed by 1 base and the J gene end by 6 bases; junction bases not matched to a gene: 3. The CDR3 sequence is CSARATSGRSEQYF. The sequenced CDR3 bases are TGCAGTGCTAGAGCGACTAGCGGGAGGTCCGAG.

This clone has ten or more counts. Coverage ceases 3 residues before the CDR3 finishes, and the germline J gene fills in the end. The chain has TRBV2 and TRBJ2-3; D is unclear. This CDR3 spans 12 amino acids. Trimming stripped 6 bases from V and 4 bases from J, with 8 bases between. CDR1 SNHLY and CDR2 FYNNEI come from the germline V gene. The CDR3 sequence is CASSVSPDTQYF. The DNA read from the CDR3 is TGTGCCAGCAGCGTCAGTCCAGATACG.

This clone was seen at least ten times. The CDR3 end lies 3 residues beyond the end of the read and is filled in from the germline J gene. This chain uses TRBV28 with TRBJ1-5; 8 bases match TRBD1. Germline V lookup: CDR1 MDHEN, CDR2 SYDVKM. With 3 bases clipped from V and 5 bases from J, the junction kept 3 bases outside the gene matches. There are 14 residues in the CDR3. The sequenced part of the CDR3 DNA is TGTGCCAGCAGTTTGGGACAGGCCTATCAGCCC. It yields the protein CASSLGQAYQP. The entire CDR3 protein is CASSLGQAYQPQHF.

This clone showed up many times. The junction departs from the called germline gene at one end, perhaps through a read error. The CDR3 end lies 3 residues beyond the end of the read and is filled in from the germline J gene. This chain joins TRBV4-2 and TRBJ2-5, with 7 bases fitting TRBD2. Germline V lookup: CDR1 LGHNA, CDR2 YNFKEQ. This CDR3 has 13 residues. CDR3 DNA (partial): TGCGCCAGCAGCCAAGTGCGGGGGGAGACC. It translates to CASSQVRGET. The entire CDR3 reads CASSQVRGETQYF.

This clone appeared many times. The read terminates 3 residues before the CDR3 end, so the remaining end is supplied by the germline J gene. V is TRBV10-3 and J is TRBJ1-5; 11 nucleotides agree with TRBD1. The CDR3 loop spans 18 amino acids. Germline CDR1 and CDR2: ENHRY and SYGVKD. V lost 6 bases and J lost 0; bases outside the gene matches: 10. CDR3 region: CAISLRVGQGVSNQPQHF. The sequenced part of the CDR3 DNA is TGTGCCATCAGCCTCCGTGTGGGACAGGGGGTTAGCAATCAGCCC.

This clone showed up many times. The read ends 3 residues before the CDR3 terminus; that terminus is restored from the germline J gene. The chain joins TRBV18 to TRBJ2-7; 15 nucleotides align to TRBD2. Germline V gene data show CDR1 as KGHSH and CDR2 as LQKENI. J gave up 3 bases and V 3 bases, and 0 bases lay outside the gene matches. This CDR3 is built from 15 residues. The CDR3 bases that were read are TGTGCCAGCTCACCGGGACTAGCGGGAGGCTACGAG. Translated, it gives CASSPGLAGGYE. The full CDR3 reads CASSPGLAGGYEQYF.

This clone was observed many times. The sequenced fragment ends 3 residues before the CDR3 boundary, so the rest is inferred from the germline J gene. The J gene is TRBJ1-1, the V gene TRBV3-1 (or the pseudogene TRBV3-2); TRBD1 might be the D (5 bases). The CDR3 extends over 13 amino acids. Between the trimmed V and J ends, which lost 0 bases and 3 bases, there was a span of 5 bases. CDR1 is LGHDT and CDR2 is YNNKEL in the germline V gene (reference sequence). CDR3 amino acids: CASSQDRDTEAFF. CDR3 bases read: TGTGCCAGCAGCCAAGACAGGGACACTGAA.

This clone has at least ten counts. The CDR3 goes on 3 residues after the read ends, and that part is filled in from the germline J gene. This chain links TRBV4-2 with TRBJ1-5, with 8 bases lining up with TRBD1. Germline CDR1 and CDR2: LGHNA and YNFKEQ. The CDR3 length is 16 residues. The trim removed 0 bases at V and 3 bases at J, leaving 4 bases unmatched. The DNA read from the CDR3 is TGTGCCAGCAGCCAAGACGTGGACAGGGACAATCAGCCC. Its translation: CASSQDVDRDNQP. The full-length CDR3 reads as CASSQDVDRDNQPQHF.